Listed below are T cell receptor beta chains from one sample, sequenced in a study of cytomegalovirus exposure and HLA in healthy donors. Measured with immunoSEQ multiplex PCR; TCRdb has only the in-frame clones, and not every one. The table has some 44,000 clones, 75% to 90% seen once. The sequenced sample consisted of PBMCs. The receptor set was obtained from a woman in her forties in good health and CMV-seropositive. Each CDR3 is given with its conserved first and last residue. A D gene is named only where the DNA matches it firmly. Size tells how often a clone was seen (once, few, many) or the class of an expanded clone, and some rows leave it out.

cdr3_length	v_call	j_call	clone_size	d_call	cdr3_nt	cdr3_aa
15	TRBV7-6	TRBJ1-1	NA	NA	TGTGCCAGCAGTTCTCGGCCCCAGGGGTCCCGTGGGGCTTTCTTT	CASSSRPQGSRGAFF
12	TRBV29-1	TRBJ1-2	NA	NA	TGCAGCGTGAAAAACCCAGGCTATGGCTACACCTTC	CSVKNPGYGYTF
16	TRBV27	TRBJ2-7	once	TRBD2	TGTGCCAGCAGTTTCAGGACTAGCGGGACTTCCTACGAGCAGTACTTC	CASSFRTSGTSYEQYF
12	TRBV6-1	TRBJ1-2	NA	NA	TGTGCCAGCACGAGGGCCAACTATGGCTACACCTTC	CASTRANYGYTF
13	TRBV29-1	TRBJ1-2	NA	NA	TGCAGCGTACCGCCTGACAGAGAGGATGGCTACACCTTC	CSVPPDREDGYTF
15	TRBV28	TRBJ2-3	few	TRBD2	TGTGCCAGCAGTTTATTTTCTAGCGGGAGGGATACGCAGTATTTT	CASSLFSSGRDTQYF
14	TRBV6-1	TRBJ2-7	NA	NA	TGTGCCAGCAGGGATACTATCAGCTCCTACGAGCAGTACTTC	CASRDTISSYEQYF
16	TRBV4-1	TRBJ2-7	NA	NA	TGCGCCAGCAGCCAAGCCCCCAGAGCGGAGACCTACGAGCAGTACTTC	CASSQAPRAETYEQYF
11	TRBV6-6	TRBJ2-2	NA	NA	TGTGCCAGCACCTACACCGGGGAGCTGTTTTTT	CASTYTGELFF
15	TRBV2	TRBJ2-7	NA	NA	TGTGCCAGCAGTGTCGGGGACACGAGAAGGTACGAGCAGTACTTC	CASSVGDTRRYEQYF
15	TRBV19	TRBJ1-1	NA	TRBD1	TGTGCCAGTAGTATCATAAGGACAGGGGGCGGCGAAGCTTTCTTT	CASSIIRTGGGEAFF
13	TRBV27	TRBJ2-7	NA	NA	TGTGCCAGCATAGAACTCAGTACGGGCGAGCAGTACTTC	CASIELSTGEQYF
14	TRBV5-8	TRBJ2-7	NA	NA	TGTGCCAGCAGTTCCCGACTAGACCTCTACGAGCAGTACTTC	CASSSRLDLYEQYF
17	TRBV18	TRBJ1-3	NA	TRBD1	TGTGCCAGCTCACCAACGACAGGGTCAAGCTCTGGAAACACCATATATTTT	CASSPTTGSSSGNTIYF
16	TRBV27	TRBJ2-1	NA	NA	TGTGCCAGCAGTTTCCAAGCAGGGCAATCCTACAATGAGCAGTTCTTC	CASSFQAGQSYNEQFF
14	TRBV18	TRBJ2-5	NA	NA	TGTGCCAGCTCACCCCCGACAGGGAGGGAGACCCAGTACTTC	CASSPPTGRETQYF
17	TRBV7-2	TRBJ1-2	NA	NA	TGTGCCAGCAGCTTAGCTCGATTGGCAGGGAATCCCTATGGCTACACCTTC	CASSLARLAGNPYGYTF
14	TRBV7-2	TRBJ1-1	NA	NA	TGTGCCAGCAGCACTTACGGACGGGGCACTGAAGCTTTCTTT	CASSTYGRGTEAFF
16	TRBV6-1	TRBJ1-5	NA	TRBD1	TGTGCCAGCAGTGTCACAGGGGTTTATCCCGATCAGCCCCAGCATTTT	CASSVTGVYPDQPQHF
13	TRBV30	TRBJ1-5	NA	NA	TGTGCCTGGAACCGGGGTATGAGTCAGCCCCAGCATTTT	CAWNRGMSQPQHF
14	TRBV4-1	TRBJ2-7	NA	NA	TGCGCCAGCAGCTCCACAGGGTTTGGCTACGAGCAGTACTTC	CASSSTGFGYEQYF
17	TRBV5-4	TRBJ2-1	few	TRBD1	TGTGCCAGCAGCAGGGACAGCCCGGTCTCCAAATACAATGAGCAGTTCTTC	CASSRDSPVSKYNEQFF
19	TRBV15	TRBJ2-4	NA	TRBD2	TGTGCCACCACCAGAAGAAGACTAGCGGGAGGACTAGCCAAAAACATTCAGTACTTC	CATTRRRLAGGLAKNIQYF
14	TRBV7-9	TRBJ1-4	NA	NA	TGTGCCAGCAGCTTAGGTCTAGGGAGTGAAAAACTGTTTTTT	CASSLGLGSEKLFF
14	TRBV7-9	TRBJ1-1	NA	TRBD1	TGTGCCAGCAGCAAGACAGGGGGGGACACTGAAGCTTTCTTT	CASSKTGGDTEAFF
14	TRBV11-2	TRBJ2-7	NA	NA	TGTGCCAGCAGCTTAGGTTTCAGCTCCTACGAGCAGTACTTC	CASSLGFSSYEQYF
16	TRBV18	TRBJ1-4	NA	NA	TGTGCCAGCTCACCTACAACACAGGGAAGAGGAGAAAAACTGTTTTTT	CASSPTTQGRGEKLFF
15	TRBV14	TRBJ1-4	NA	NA	TGTGCCAGCAGCCAAGTAGTGCCAGCCGCAGGAAAACTGTTTTTT	CASSQVVPAAGKLFF
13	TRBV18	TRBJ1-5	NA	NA	TGTGCCAGCTCACCCTCGCGGGGTCAGCCCCAGCATTTT	CASSPSRGQPQHF
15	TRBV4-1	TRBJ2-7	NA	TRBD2	TGCGCCAGCAGCCTAGCGGCGACTAGCGGTTACGAGCAGTACTTC	CASSLAATSGYEQYF
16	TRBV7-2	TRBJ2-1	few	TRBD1	TGTGCCAGCAGTTTCCTCGGGACAGGGCCCACCAATGAGCAGTTCTTC	CASSFLGTGPTNEQFF
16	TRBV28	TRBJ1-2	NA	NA	TGTGCCAGCAGTTCCCGCCTAGGCTTCATCGTCTATGGCTACACCTTC	CASSSRLGFIVYGYTF
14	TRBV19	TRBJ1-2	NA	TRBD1	TGTGCCAGTACCGTGAGGGGGCGGGCGAATGGCTACACCTTC	CASTVRGRANGYTF
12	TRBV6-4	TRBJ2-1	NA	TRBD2	TGTGCCAGCAGTGACCCCGGGACTAGACTGTTCTTC	CASSDPGTRLFF
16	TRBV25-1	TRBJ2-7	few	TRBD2	TGTGCCAGCAGTGAAGGGTACGGGAGGGCCGAATACGAGCAGTACTTC	CASSEGYGRAEYEQYF
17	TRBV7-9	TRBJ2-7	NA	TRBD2	TGTGCCAGCAGCCCTACCCGTGGGCGGGGGGGGAACTACGAGCAGTACTTC	CASSPTRGRGGNYEQYF
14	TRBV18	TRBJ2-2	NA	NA	TGTGCCAGCTCACGTTCACAGGTTACCGGGGAGCTGTTTTTT	CASSRSQVTGELFF
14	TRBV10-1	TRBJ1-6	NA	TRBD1	TGCGCCAGCAGTCGGACAGGGTTTGGTTCACCCCTCCACTTT	CASSRTGFGSPLHF
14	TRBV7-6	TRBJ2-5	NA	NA	TGTGCCAGCAGCTTAGTAACTAGCTCGGAGACCCAGTACTTC	CASSLVTSSETQYF
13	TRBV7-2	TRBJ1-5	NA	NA	TGTGCCAGCAGCTTGGGGGAGGATCAGCCCCAGCATTTT	CASSLGEDQPQHF
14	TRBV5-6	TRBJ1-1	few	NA	TGTGCCAGCAGCTTGACAGTTATGAACACTGAAGCTTTCTTT	CASSLTVMNTEAFF
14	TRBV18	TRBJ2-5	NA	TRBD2	TGTGCCAGCTCCCCTAGCGGGGATCAAGAGACCCAGTACTTC	CASSPSGDQETQYF
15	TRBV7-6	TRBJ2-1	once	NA	TGTGCCAGCAGCTCCGGCGAGACTAGTAGGGTTGAGCAGTTCTTC	CASSSGETSRVEQFF
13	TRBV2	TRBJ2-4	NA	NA	TGTGCCAGCCGATCTCTAACCAAAAACATTCAGTACTTC	CASRSLTKNIQYF
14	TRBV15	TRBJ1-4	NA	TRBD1	TGTGCCACCAGCAGAGACAGGGGGACGGAAAAACTGTTTTTT	CATSRDRGTEKLFF
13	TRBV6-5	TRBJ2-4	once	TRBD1	TGTGCCAGCTCGACAGGGGCCAAAAACATTCAGTACTTC	CASSTGAKNIQYF
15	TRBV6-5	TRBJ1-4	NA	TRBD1	TGTGCCAGCAGTTACGCGGCAGGGGGAAATGAAAAACTGTTTTTT	CASSYAAGGNEKLFF
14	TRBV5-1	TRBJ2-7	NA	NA	TGCGCCAGCCGACAGGACGTATATTCCTACGAGCAGTACTTC	CASRQDVYSYEQYF
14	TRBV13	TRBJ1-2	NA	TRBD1	TGTGCCAGCAGGGGGACAGGGATTAACTATGGCTACACCTTC	CASRGTGINYGYTF